This T cell receptor beta chain was sequenced for a study of glioma-infiltrating T cells after dendritic cell vaccination. Study summary: The vaccine used monocyte-derived dendritic cells pulsed overnight with autologous tumor lysate.

The CDR3 has 15 residues. Germline V gene lookup returns CDR1 MGHRA and CDR2 YSYEKL. Between the trimmed V and J ends, which lost 2 bases and 7 bases, there was a span of 17 bases. Time point of the sample: after dendritic cell vaccination, including at tumor progression/relapse. The immunoSEQ assay amplified TCRB CDR3 from up to roughly 2 ug DNA. The primer mix had 60 V beta and 13 J beta primers. Sequenced by immunoSEQ multiplex PCR; TCRdb stores in-frame clones only, minus some. The sample carries 55,000 to 75,000 clones, around 83% recorded once. Sequences were derived from blood, sampled after dendritic cell vaccination. The chain links TRBV4-1 to TRBJ1-2, with no clear D. The clonotype originates from a human donor with glioblastoma. CDR3 nucleotides: TGCGCCAGCAGCCAAACGGGGATTGGAAGTGGTGGCTACACCTTC. This codes for CASSQTGIGSGGYTF.